Only one count was recorded for the clone carrying this T cell receptor (beta chain). Its target is unknown. The sample comes from a study of shared clonotypes between healthy human individuals. Naive CD8 cells comprised CD45RO-negative, CCR7-positively selected cells, excluding terminally differentiated effector memory CD45RA+ cells. All donors qualified as healthy HIV-negative adults and had experienced no recent acute infections or vaccinations. Genomic DNA per cell subset filled all wells of several immunoSEQ plates. The data were produced by immunoSEQ multiplex PCR, yet TCRdb's version contains in-frame clones alone and is incomplete. The repertoire holds roughly 2 million clones, with about 95% as singletons. Study-level findings and limits: Among donors, clonotype sharing was expected to be affected by sequencing depth. Blood was the only sampled material, and tissue repertoires likely differ.

The CDR3 length is 17 residues. Germline CDR1 SGHDT, CDR2 YYEEEE. V dropped 0 bases and J dropped 5; count of bases not matched to a gene: 13. Specimen: naive CD8+ T cells sorted from blood. V and J are TRBV5-6 and TRBJ2-7, with 8 bases fitting TRBD1. The receptor comes from a man younger than 35 in good health. The CDR3 bases are TGTGCCAGCAGCTTGGGGCCGCCGACAGGGGTGCTCGACGAGCAGTACTTC. Its protein product is CASSLGPPTGVLDEQYF. Drawing the rest from reference TRBV5-6 and TRBJ2-7, the complete variable domain is DAGVTQSPTHLIKTRGQQVTLRCSPKSGHDTVSWYQQALGQGPQFIFQYYEEEERQRGNFPDRFSGHQFPNYSSELNVNALLLGDSALYLCASSLGPPTGVLDEQYFGPGTRLTVT.